The next 7 T cell receptor beta chains were all read from a single sample in a study of cytomegalovirus exposure and HLA in healthy donors. The PCR contained 60 Vbeta and 13 Jbeta primers. Libraries were prepared by immunoSEQ multiplex PCR; TCRdb keeps only in-frame clonotypes and omits some of them. The sample carries around 130,000 clones, approximately 80% recorded once. Sequencing was performed on PBMCs. The receptors come from a man aged 45-60 years in good health and CMV-seronegative.

J is TRBJ1-1 and V is TRBV7-3; D might be TRBD1 (5 bases). Per germline, CDR1 SGHTA and CDR2 FQGTGA. This CDR3 has 13 amino acids. V was trimmed by 8 bases and J by 5 bases, leaving 15 bases between them. The CDR3, as DNA: TGTGCCAGCTGGGGGGATGGGGGGACTGAAGCTTTCTTT. Its protein product is CASWGDGGTEAFF.

The gene calls are TRBV2 and TRBJ2-5, with 10 bases that match TRBD2. J was trimmed by 4 bases and V by 2 bases; bases with no gene match: 10. The CDR3 is made up of 17 amino acids. Germline V gives CDR1 SNHLY, CDR2 FYNNEI. CDR3 amino acids: CASSEFSRAGGLETQYF. DNA of the CDR3: TGTGCCAGCAGTGAATTTAGTAGAGCGGGGGGGCTAGAGACCCAGTACTTC.

The chain links TRBV4-1 to TRBJ1-4; perhaps TRBD1 as D (6 bases). The V gene lost 5 bases and the J gene lost 3 bases, with 19 bases spanning the gap. Germline V gene sequence: CDR1 MGHRA, CDR2 YSYEKL. The CDR3 is 17 amino acids. This CDR3 reads CASSGRETGQPNEKLFF. The CDR3 DNA follows: TGCGCCAGCAGCGGGAGGGAGACAGGACAGCCTAATGAAAAACTGTTTTTT.

For this clone: Other nucleotide sequences in the sample specify the same CDR3. V usage is TRBV18 and J usage is TRBJ2-7, with 9 bases lining up with TRBD1. The junction had 2 bases not matched to a gene; V was cut back by 2 bases and J by 0 bases. This CDR3 has 15 residues. CDR1 KGHSH and CDR2 LQKENI come from the germline V gene. The CDR3 is CASSPGQGSSYEQYF. DNA for the CDR3: TGTGCCAGCTCACCAGGACAGGGGTCCTCCTACGAGCAGTACTTC.

DNA for the CDR3: TGTGCCAGCTCACCCCTGGAGGGGACTGAAGCTTTCTTT. Its protein is CASSPLEGTEAFF. The chain has TRBV18 and TRBJ1-1, with D possibly TRBD1 on 5 matching bases. Trimming pared 3 bases from V and 5 bases from J, leaving 10 bases between. The CDR3 totals 13 residues. CDR1 is KGHSH and CDR2 is LQKENI in the germline V gene.

Of note for this clone: At one of its ends the junction is not consistent with the germline gene, which may arise from a read error. The V call is TRBV9, the J call TRBJ1-2; 10 nucleotides align to TRBD1. The germline V gene has CDR1 SGDLS and CDR2 YYNGEE. The CDR3 covers 15 residues. Here the CDR3 DNA reads TGTGCCAGCAGCGTAGCTACTCCCGGGACAGGGGCCCAGGTGTTC. It encodes CASSVATPGTGAQVF.

The V gene is TRBV21-1, the J gene TRBJ1-1; the D call of TRBD1 is as the table states it, not checked on the DNA. TRBV21-1 is an annotated pseudogene. The CDR3 is made up of 16 amino acids. The CDR3 nucleotides read TGTGCCAGCAGCAAAGCGCCTCAGGGCTTGGGCACTGAAGCTTTCTTT. Its protein product is CASSKAPQGLGTEAFF.